The rows below give T cell receptor beta chains drawn from one sample of a study of human thymus T cells. Data came from immunoSEQ multiplex PCR; TCRdb stores just in-frame clones and leaves some out. The profile covers about 130,000 clones, with about 93% appearing a single time and around 0.022% taken by the ten largest. The source material was thymus tissue. These receptors were taken from a boy younger than two with a congenital heart defect but otherwise immunologically healthy. Each CDR3 is given with its conserved first and last residue. Each record gives: J gene, V gene, D gene, clone size, CDR3 DNA, CDR3 protein. The D gene is left open where the match is weak. Only part of the rows carry a size: once, few, many, or a class if the clone is expanded.

>TRBJ2-7|TRBV28|TRBD1|NA
TGTGCCAGCAGTTCGACAGGGGGCGGAGGCGCAGGGCAGTACTTC
CASSSTGGGGAGQYF
>TRBJ2-7|TRBV4-3|TRBD1|NA
TGCGCCAGCAGCCAAGACTCAATCGCAGGGGGCTCCTACGAGCAGTACTTC
CASSQDSIAGGSYEQYF
>TRBJ1-4|TRBV7-9|NA|NA
TGTGCCAGCAGCCCGACTGGCGGGGTGGGAGAAAAACTGTTTTTT
CASSPTGGVGEKLFF
>TRBJ1-5|TRBV5-5|NA|NA
TGTGCCAGCAGCTTGGCCGGGCGCACCGATCAGCCCCAGCATTTT
CASSLAGRTDQPQHF
>TRBJ2-3|TRBV4-2|TRBD2|NA
TGTGCCAGCAGCCAAGTTATGGCGGGGGGTCCCACAGATACGCAGTATTTT
CASSQVMAGGPTDTQYF
>TRBJ2-1|TRBV7-9|NA|once
TGTGCCAGCAGCACCCTTGACAGTTTTCCCTACAATGAGCAGTTCTTC
CASSTLDSFPYNEQFF
>TRBJ2-3|TRBV30|TRBD2|NA
TGTGCCTCCGAAACACTAGCGGGGGGGCCAGATACGCAGTATTTT
CASETLAGGPDTQYF
>TRBJ2-2|TRBV7-7|TRBD2|NA
TGTGCTAGCAGCTTAGGACAGCGGGGGGGCCCAGGAGACAACGGGGAGCTGTTTTTT
CASSLGQRGGPGDNGELFF
>TRBJ1-1|TRBV4-2|NA|NA
TGTGCCAGCAGCCAAGAACAGGACATGAACACTGAAGCTTTCTTT
CASSQEQDMNTEAFF
>TRBJ2-3|TRBV30|TRBD2|NA
TGTGCCTGGAGTCGCCCTAGCGGGGGGCTCCGGGGCACAGATACGCAGTATTTT
CAWSRPSGGLRGTDTQYF
>TRBJ2-7|TRBV28|TRBD1|NA
TGTGCCAGCAGTTCTACAGGGGTCGTAACCTACGAGCAGTACTTC
CASSSTGVVTYEQYF
>TRBJ2-4|TRBV5-1|NA|NA
TGCGCCAGCAGCCCCGGGGGGCCGGGAAACATTCAGTACTTC
CASSPGGPGNIQYF
>TRBJ2-7|TRBV4-2|TRBD1|NA
TGTGCCAGCAGCCAAGGCAATCGGGACAGGGACGCCTACGAGCAGTACTTC
CASSQGNRDRDAYEQYF
>TRBJ1-1|TRBV19|NA|NA
TGTGCCAGTAGTCTCTTCAATACAGGGGCTTTCTTT
CASSLFNTGAFF
>TRBJ2-3|TRBV28|TRBD1|NA
TGTGCCAGCAGTCCCCGGACAGGGATGCATACGCAGTATTTT
CASSPRTGMHTQYF
>TRBJ1-2|TRBV2|NA|NA
TGTGCCAGCAGATCCCCGCTCGGCTACACCTTC
CASRSPLGYTF
>TRBJ2-1|TRBV7-6|TRBD2|NA
TGTGCCAGCAGCCGGGGGTGGCCTAGCGGGGGCGGGGAGCAGTTCTTC
CASSRGWPSGGGEQFF
>TRBJ1-1|TRBV29-1|TRBD1|NA
TGCAGCGTTGGAGGGGGCGGCAGCTTGAACACTGAAGCTTTCTTT
CSVGGGGSLNTEAFF
>TRBJ2-7|TRBV27|NA|once
TGTGCCAGCAGTCCCATGGACACCTACGAGCAGTACTTC
CASSPMDTYEQYF
>TRBJ2-7|TRBV4-1|TRBD2|NA
TGCGCCAGCAGCCAAGTTCGAAGCGGGGGGAACTACGAGCAGTACTTC
CASSQVRSGGNYEQYF
>TRBJ1-2|TRBV5-1|NA|NA
TGCGCCAGCAGCTTGACTTACAGGGCCCCCTTCCCCTATGGCTACACCTTC
CASSLTYRAPFPYGYTF
>TRBJ2-1|TRBV6-1|NA|NA
TGTGCCAGCAGTGTTAGATCGCGGCAGGGTAACAATGAGCAGTTCTTC
CASSVRSRQGNNEQFF
>TRBJ2-3|TRBV30|NA|NA
TGTGCCTGGAGTGTCGGGAGATCAGCTACGCAGTATTTT
CAWSVGRSATQYF
>TRBJ1-3|TRBV5-1|TRBD1|NA
TGCGCCAGCAGCCAGGGGGATGGGACTTCAGGCGTTCCGGACACCATATATTTT
CASSQGDGTSGVPDTIYF
>TRBJ2-7|TRBV11-2|NA|NA
TGTGCCAGCAGCTTAGTAGACATGTCCTACGAGCAGTACTTC
CASSLVDMSYEQYF
>TRBJ2-7|TRBV28|TRBD1|NA
TGTGCCAGCAGTTTTAGGGGACAGTACCGCCGCGAGCAGTACTTC
CASSFRGQYRREQYF
>TRBJ2-5|TRBV6-1|NA|once
TGTGCCAGCAATCTCCGGGCTCGGGGGCAAGAGACCCAGTACTTC
CASNLRARGQETQYF
>TRBJ2-7|TRBV4-3|NA|NA
TGCGCCAGCAGCCAAGATTCCCGGGGCAGTTCCCCAAACGAGCAGTACTTC
CASSQDSRGSSPNEQYF
>TRBJ2-5|TRBV27|NA|NA
TGTGCCAGCAGTCGCCTCGGGGGACAAGAGACCCAGTACTTC
CASSRLGGQETQYF
>TRBJ2-7|TRBV5-8|TRBD2|NA
TGTGCCAGCAGCTTTTTGGCTAGCGGGCCTTCCTACGAGCAGTACTTC
CASSFLASGPSYEQYF
>TRBJ2-5|TRBV7-9|NA|NA
TGTGCCAGCAGCTTAGCGGGCAGGGGCTACCAAGAGACCCAGTACTTC
CASSLAGRGYQETQYF
>TRBJ2-7|TRBV23-1|TRBD1|NA
TGCGCCAGCAGTCCCCAGCCCGGGACAGGTTGTAACGAGCAGTACTTC
CASSPQPGTGCNEQYF
>TRBJ2-1|TRBV25-1|TRBD2|NA
TGTGCCAGCAGTGGTAGACTAGCGGGGGACAATGAGCAGTTCTTC
CASSGRLAGDNEQFF
>TRBJ1-6|TRBV27|NA|once
TGTGCCAGCAGTTTAGGGGAACATGGCTATAATTCACCCCTCCACTTT
CASSLGEHGYNSPLHF
>TRBJ1-2|TRBV2|NA|NA
TGTGCCAGCAGTGAAGACAGGGTTATCACTAATCGCTACACCTTC
CASSEDRVITNRYTF
>TRBJ2-1|TRBV6-4|NA|NA
TGTGCCAGCAGTGACTCGTTCGGCAATGAGCAGTTCTTC
CASSDSFGNEQFF
>TRBJ2-6|TRBV7-2|NA|NA
TGTGCCAGCAGCTTTCACCTAGGACAGCCGTTCTCTGGGGCCAACGTCCTGACTTTC
CASSFHLGQPFSGANVLTF
>TRBJ2-3|TRBV4-1|TRBD2|NA
TGCGCCAGCAGTTCAGACGACCTAGCGGGGACCACAGATACGCAGTATTTT
CASSSDDLAGTTDTQYF
>TRBJ2-1|TRBV6-6|NA|once
TGTGCCAGCACCCCCGGAAGGGCGAGTGAGCAGTTCTTC
CASTPGRASEQFF
>TRBJ1-2|TRBV5-5|NA|once
TGTGCCAGCAGCTTGGGGATCCCGCTCCCTAACTATGGCTACACCTTC
CASSLGIPLPNYGYTF
>TRBJ2-7|TRBV27|NA|once
TGTGCCAGCAGTTTAAGGGGGTTGGCGGGGGAAAGCTACGAGCAGTACTTC
CASSLRGLAGESYEQYF
>TRBJ2-3|TRBV4-2|NA|NA
TGTGCCAGCAGCCAAGGCCGGAGGTTTGCGGGAAGCACAGATACGCAGTATTTT
CASSQGRRFAGSTDTQYF
>TRBJ2-7|TRBV7-6|TRBD1|NA
TGTGCCAGCAGCCTGGGGACAGCCTACGAGCAGTACTTC
CASSLGTAYEQYF
>TRBJ1-5|TRBV4-3|TRBD1|once
TGCGCCAGCAGCCAAGATCCTATACAGGGGGCGGGCAATCAGCCCCAGCATTTT
CASSQDPIQGAGNQPQHF
>TRBJ2-2|TRBV29-1|NA|NA
TGCAGCGTTGTGGCAGCGAACACCGGGGAGCTGTTTTTT
CSVVAANTGELFF
>TRBJ1-5|TRBV30|NA|NA
TGTGCCTGGATGGGCCGGGCGAGCAATCAGCCCCAGCATTTT
CAWMGRASNQPQHF